This entry is about one T cell receptor (beta chain). 13 Jbeta primers and 60 Vbeta primers were used for the PCR. The protocol was immunoSEQ multiplex PCR, while the TCRdb copy is restricted to in-frame clones and leaves out a portion. The data show roughly 150,000 clones, with approximately 79% seen just once and around 7% held by the top ten. The germline V gene encodes CDR1 KGHSH and CDR2 LQKENI. The V end lost 3 bases, the J end lost 2 bases, and 8 bases lay between the germline ends. The CDR3 runs to 13 residues. These data belong to a study of cytomegalovirus exposure and HLA in healthy donors.

Sequencing was carried out using PBMCs. The rearrangement uses TRBV18 and TRBJ2-7; D gene uncertain. This receptor was obtained from a woman in her fifties or sixties in good health and CMV-seropositive. In DNA, the CDR3 is TGTGCCAGCTCACCGGCAGAAGCCTACGAGCAGTACTTC. This translates into CASSPAEAYEQYF.